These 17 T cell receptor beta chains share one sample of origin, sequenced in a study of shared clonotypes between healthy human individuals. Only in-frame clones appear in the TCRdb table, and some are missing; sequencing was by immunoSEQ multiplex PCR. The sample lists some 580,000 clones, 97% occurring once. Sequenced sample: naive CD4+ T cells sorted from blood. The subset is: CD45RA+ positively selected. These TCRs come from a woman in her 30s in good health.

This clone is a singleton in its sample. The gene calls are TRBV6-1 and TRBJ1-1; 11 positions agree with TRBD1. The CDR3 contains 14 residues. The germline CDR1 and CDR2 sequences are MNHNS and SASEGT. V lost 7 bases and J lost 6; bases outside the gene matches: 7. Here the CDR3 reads CASTKDRGPSEAFF. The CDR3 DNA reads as TGTGCCAGCACTAAGGACAGGGGGCCTTCTGAAGCTTTCTTT.

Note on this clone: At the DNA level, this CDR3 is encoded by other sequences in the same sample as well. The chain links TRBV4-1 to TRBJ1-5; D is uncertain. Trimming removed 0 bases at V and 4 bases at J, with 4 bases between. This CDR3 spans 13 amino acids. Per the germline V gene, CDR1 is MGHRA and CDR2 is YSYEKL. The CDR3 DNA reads TGCGCCAGCAGCCAAGATCCGAATCAGCCCCAGCATTTT. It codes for CASSQDPNQPQHF.

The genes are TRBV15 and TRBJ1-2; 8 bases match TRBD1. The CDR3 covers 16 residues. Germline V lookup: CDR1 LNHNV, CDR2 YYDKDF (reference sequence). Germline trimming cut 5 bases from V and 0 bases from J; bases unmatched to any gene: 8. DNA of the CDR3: TGTGCCACCAGCGGGGGGACAGGTAAAGCTAACTATGGCTACACCTTC. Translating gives CATSGGTGKANYGYTF. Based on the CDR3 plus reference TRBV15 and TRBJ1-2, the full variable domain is DAMVIQNPRYQVTQFGKPVTLSCSQTLNHNVMYWYQQKSSQAPKLLFHYYDKDFNNEADTPDNFQSRRPNTSFCFLDIRSPGLGDTAMYLCATSGGTGKANYGYTFGSGTRLTVV.

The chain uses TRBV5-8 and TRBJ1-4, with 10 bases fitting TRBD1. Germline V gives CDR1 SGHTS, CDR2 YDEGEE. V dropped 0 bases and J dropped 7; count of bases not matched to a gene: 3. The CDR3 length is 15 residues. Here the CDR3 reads CASSLGDRGSEKLFF. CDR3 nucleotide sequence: TGTGCCAGCAGCTTGGGGGACAGGGGCAGTGAAAAACTGTTTTTT.

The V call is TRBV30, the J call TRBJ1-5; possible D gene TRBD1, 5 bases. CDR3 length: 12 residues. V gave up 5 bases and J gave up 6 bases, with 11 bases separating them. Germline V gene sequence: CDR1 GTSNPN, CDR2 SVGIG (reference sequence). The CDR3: CAWGWGGQPQHF. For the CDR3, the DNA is TGTGCCTGGGGATGGGGGGGTCAGCCCCAGCATTTT.

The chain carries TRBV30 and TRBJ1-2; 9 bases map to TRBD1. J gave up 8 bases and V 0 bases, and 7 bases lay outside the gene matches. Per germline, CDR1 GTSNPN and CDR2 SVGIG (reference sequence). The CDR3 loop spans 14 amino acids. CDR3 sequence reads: CAWSVGQGFGGYTF. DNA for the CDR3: TGTGCCTGGAGTGTTGGACAGGGGTTTGGAGGCTACACCTTC.

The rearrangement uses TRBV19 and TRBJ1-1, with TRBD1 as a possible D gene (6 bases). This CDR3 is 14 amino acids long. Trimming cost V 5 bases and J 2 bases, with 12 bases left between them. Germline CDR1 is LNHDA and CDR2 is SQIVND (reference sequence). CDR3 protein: CASSLGTRNTEAFF. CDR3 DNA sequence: TGTGCCAGTAGTCTGGGGACAAGAAACACTGAAGCTTTCTTT.

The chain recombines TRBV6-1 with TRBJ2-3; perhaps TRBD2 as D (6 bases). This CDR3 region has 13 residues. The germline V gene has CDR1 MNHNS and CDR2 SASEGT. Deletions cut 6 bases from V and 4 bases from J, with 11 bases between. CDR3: CASRPGGSDTQYF. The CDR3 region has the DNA TGTGCCAGCAGGCCCGGGGGTTCAGATACGCAGTATTTT.

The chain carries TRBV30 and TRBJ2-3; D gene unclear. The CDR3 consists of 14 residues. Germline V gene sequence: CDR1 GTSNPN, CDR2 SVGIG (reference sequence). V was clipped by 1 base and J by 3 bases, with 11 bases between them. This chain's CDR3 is CAWSGEQVTDTQYF. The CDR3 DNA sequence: TGTGCCTGGAGTGGTGAGCAAGTGACAGATACGCAGTATTTT. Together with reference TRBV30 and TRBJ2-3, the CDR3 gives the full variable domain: SQTIHQWPATLVQPVGSPLSLECTVEGTSNPNLYWYRQAAGRGLQLLFYSVGIGQISSEVPQNLSASRPQDRQFILSSKKLLLSDSGFYLCAWSGEQVTDTQYFGPGTRLTVL.

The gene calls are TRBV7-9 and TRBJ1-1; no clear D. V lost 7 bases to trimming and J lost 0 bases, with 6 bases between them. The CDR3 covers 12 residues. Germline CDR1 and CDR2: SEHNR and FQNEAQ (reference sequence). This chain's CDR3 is CASKRMNTEAFF. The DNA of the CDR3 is TGTGCCAGCAAACGAATGAACACTGAAGCTTTCTTT. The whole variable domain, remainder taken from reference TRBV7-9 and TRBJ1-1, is DTGVSQNPRHKITKRGQNVTFRCDPISEHNRLYWYRQTLGQGPEFLTYFQNEAQLEKSRLLSDRFSAERPKGSFSTLEIQRTEQGDSAMYLCASKRMNTEAFFGQGTRLTVV.

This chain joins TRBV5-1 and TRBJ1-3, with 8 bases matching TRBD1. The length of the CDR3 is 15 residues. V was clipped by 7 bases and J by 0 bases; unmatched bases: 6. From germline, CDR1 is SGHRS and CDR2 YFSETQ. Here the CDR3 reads CASGTGPASGNTIYF. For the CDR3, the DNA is TGCGCCAGCGGGACAGGTCCGGCCTCTGGAAACACCATATATTTT.

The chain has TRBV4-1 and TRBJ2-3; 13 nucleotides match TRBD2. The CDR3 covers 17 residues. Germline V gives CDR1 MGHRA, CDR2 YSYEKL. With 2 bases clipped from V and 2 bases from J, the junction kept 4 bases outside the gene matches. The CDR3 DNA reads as TGCGCCAGCAGCCAACTGGGACTAGCGGGGACCACAGATACGCAGTATTTT. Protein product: CASSQLGLAGTTDTQYF.

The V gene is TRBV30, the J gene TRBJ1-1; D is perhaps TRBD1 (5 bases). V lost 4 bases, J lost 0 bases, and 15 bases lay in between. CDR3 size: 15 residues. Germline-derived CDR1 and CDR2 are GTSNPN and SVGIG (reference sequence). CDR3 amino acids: CAWMGGPLMNTEAFF. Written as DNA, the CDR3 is TGTGCCTGGATGGGGGGACCGCTGATGAACACTGAAGCTTTCTTT. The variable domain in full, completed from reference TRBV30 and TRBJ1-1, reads SQTIHQWPATLVQPVGSPLSLECTVEGTSNPNLYWYRQAAGRGLQLLFYSVGIGQISSEVPQNLSASRPQDRQFILSSKKLLLSDSGFYLCAWMGGPLMNTEAFFGQGTRLTVV.

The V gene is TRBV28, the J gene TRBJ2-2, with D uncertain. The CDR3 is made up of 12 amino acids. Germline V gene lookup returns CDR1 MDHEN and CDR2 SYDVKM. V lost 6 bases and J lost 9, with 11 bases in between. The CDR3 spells CASSLSGRELFF. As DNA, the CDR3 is TGTGCCAGCAGCCTCTCTGGGCGGGAGCTGTTTTTT.

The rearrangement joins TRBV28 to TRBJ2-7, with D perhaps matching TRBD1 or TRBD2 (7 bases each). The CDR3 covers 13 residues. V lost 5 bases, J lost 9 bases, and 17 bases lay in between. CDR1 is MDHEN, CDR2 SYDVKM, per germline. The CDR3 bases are TGTGCCAGCAGTCCGGATGAGCGGGACAGGCAGTACTTC. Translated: CASSPDERDRQYF.

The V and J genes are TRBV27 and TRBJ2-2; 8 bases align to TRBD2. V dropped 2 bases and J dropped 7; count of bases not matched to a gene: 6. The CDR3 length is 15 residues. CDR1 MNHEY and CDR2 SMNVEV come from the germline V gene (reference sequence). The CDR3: CASSLTSGSGGELFF. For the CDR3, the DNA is TGTGCCAGCAGTTTAACGAGCGGGAGCGGCGGGGAGCTGTTTTTT.

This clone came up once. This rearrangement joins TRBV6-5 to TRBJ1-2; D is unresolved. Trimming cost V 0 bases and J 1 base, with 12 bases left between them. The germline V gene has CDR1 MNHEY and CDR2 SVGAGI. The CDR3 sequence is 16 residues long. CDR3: CASSYSSGALNYGYTF. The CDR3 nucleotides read TGTGCCAGCAGTTACTCGTCCGGCGCCCTTAACTATGGCTACACCTTC.